This T cell receptor (beta chain) was obtained from a study of response to subunit inactivated influenza vaccine. Germline-derived CDR1 and CDR2 are LGHNA and YSLEER. This CDR3 is 17 amino acids long. Trimming took 5 bases from V and 7 from J; bases not matched to a gene: 16. This clonotype was found a few times. Antigen unknown. Study findings and constraints: Seasonal influenza vaccination, on each occasion, was suggested by the authors to recruit few new T cells.

TCRdb re-analysed the RT-PCR reads in MiXCR, keeping a single row per CDR3 protein. The sample lists about 650,000 distinct CDR3 sequences; approximately 14% were seen once. The material was PBMCs from blood, obtained roughly 12 days after vaccination. The sequence was collected from a man between 45 and 60 years old who received an inactivated influenza vaccine. This chain joins TRBV4-3 and TRBJ2-5; 10 bases agree with TRBD2. The CDR3 region is CASSTDDSGRTSRTQYF. The CDR3 nucleotides are TGCGCCAGCAGCACGGACGATAGCGGGAGGACTAGTCGGACCCAGTACTTC.